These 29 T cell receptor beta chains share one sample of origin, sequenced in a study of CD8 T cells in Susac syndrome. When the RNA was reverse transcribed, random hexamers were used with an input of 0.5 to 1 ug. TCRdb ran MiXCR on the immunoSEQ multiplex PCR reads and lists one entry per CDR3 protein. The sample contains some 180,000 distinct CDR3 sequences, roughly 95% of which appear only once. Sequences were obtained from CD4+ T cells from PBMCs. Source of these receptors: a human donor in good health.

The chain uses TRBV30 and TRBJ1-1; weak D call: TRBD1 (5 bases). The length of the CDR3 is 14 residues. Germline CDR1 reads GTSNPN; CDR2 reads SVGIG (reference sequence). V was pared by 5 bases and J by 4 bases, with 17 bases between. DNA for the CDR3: TGTGCCTGGGAGACGGGGGGAAGGGGCACTGAAGCTTTCTTT. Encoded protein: CAWETGGRGTEAFF. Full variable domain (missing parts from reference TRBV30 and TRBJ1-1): SQTIHQWPATLVQPVGSPLSLECTVEGTSNPNLYWYRQAAGRGLQLLFYSVGIGQISSEVPQNLSASRPQDRQFILSSKKLLLSDSGFYLCAWETGGRGTEAFFGQGTRLTVV.

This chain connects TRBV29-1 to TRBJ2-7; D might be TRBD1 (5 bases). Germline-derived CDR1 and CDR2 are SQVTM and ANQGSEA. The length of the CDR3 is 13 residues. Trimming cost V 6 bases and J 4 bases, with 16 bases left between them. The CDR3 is CSVGVGASYEQYF. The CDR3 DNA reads TGCAGCGTCGGTGTAGGGGCGTCATACGAGCAGTACTTC.

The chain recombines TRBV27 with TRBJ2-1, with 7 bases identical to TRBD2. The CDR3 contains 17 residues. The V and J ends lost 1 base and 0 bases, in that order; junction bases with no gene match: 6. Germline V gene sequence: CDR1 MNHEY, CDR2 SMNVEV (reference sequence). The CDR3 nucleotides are TGTGCCAGCAGTTTATTGGGGGGACTATCCTCCTACAATGAGCAGTTCTTC. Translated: CASSLLGGLSSYNEQFF.

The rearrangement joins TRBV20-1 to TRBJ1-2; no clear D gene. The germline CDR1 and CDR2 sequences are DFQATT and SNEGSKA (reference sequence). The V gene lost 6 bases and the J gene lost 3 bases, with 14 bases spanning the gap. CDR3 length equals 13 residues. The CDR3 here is CSATLSNYYGYTF. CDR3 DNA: TGCAGTGCCACCTTAAGTAATTACTATGGCTACACCTTC.

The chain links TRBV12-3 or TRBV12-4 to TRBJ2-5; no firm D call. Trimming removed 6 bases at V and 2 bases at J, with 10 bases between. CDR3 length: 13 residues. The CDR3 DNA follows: TGTGCCAGCAGCCAGGACCGGCAAGAGACCCAGTACTTC. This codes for CASSQDRQETQYF.

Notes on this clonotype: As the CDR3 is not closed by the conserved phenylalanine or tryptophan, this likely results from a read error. The CDR3 sequence: CAWTTTTDGYTS. As DNA, the CDR3 is TGTGCCTGGACTACTACCACCGATGGCTACACCTCC. The chain combines TRBV30 with TRBJ1-2; D gene unclear. V lost 4 bases, J lost 6 bases, and 12 bases lay in between. Germline V gives CDR1 GTSNPN, CDR2 SVGIG (reference sequence). This CDR3 is 12 amino acids long.

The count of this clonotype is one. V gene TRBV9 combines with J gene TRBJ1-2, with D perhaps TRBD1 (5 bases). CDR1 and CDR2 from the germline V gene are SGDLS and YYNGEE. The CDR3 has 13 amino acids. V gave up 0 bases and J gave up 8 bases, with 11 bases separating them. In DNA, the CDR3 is TGTGCCAGCAGCGTAGTCTCAGGGCACGGCTACACCTTC. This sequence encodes CASSVVSGHGYTF.

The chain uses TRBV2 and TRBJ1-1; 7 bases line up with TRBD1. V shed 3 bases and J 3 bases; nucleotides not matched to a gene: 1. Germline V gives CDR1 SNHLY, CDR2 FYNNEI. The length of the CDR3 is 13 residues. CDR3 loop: CASSDRGYTEAFF. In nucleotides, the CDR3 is TGTGCCAGCAGTGACAGGGGGTACACTGAAGCTTTCTTT.

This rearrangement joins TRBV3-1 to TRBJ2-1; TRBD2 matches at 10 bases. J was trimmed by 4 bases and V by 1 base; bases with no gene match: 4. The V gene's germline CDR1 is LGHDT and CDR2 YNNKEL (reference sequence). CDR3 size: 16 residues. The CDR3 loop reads CASSQGTSGGYNEQFF. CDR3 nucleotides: TGTGCCAGCAGCCAAGGGACTAGCGGAGGGTACAATGAGCAGTTCTTC.

This CDR3 reads CASSLGGMTGSYEQYF. The CDR3 DNA reads TGTGCCAGCAGCTTAGGGGGGATGACAGGCTCCTACGAGCAGTACTTC. The chain couples TRBV7-9 to TRBJ2-7, with TRBD1 as a possible D gene (6 bases). The CDR3 contains 16 residues. CDR1 is SEHNR and CDR2 is FQNEAQ in the germline V gene (reference sequence). V was clipped by 1 base and J by 0 bases, with 13 bases between them. The entire variable domain, with the rest obtained from reference TRBV7-9 and TRBJ2-7, is as follows: DTGVSQNPRHKITKRGQNVTFRCDPISEHNRLYWYRQTLGQGPEFLTYFQNEAQLEKSRLLSDRFSAERPKGSFSTLEIQRTEQGDSAMYLCASSLGGMTGSYEQYFGPGTRLTVT.

In nucleotides, the CDR3 is TGTGCCACCAGCATTTTCCCGGGACAGGGAACGTTGTTCAATGAGCAGTTCTTC. Residues: CATSIFPGQGTLFNEQFF. J is TRBJ2-1 and V is TRBV15; 9 bases fit TRBD1. The V gene's germline CDR1 is LNHNV and CDR2 YYDKDF (reference sequence). The CDR3 runs to 18 residues. V trimming: 4 bases; J trimming: 6 bases; junction bases outside the gene matches: 16.

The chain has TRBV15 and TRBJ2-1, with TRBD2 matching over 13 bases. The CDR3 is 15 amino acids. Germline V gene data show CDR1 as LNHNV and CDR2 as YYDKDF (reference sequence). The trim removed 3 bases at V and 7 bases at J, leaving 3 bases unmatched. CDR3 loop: CATSSWTSGSNEQFF. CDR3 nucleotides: TGTGCCACCAGCAGCTGGACTAGCGGGAGTAATGAGCAGTTCTTC. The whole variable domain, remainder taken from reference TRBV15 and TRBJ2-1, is DAMVIQNPRYQVTQFGKPVTLSCSQTLNHNVMYWYQQKSSQAPKLLFHYYDKDFNNEADTPDNFQSRRPNTSFCFLDIRSPGLGDTAMYLCATSSWTSGSNEQFFGPGTRLTVL.

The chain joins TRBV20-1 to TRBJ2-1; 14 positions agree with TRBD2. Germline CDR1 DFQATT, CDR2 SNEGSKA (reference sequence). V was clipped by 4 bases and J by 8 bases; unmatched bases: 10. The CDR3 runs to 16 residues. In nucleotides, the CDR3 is TGCAGTGCTAACGGACTAGCGGGAGGTACATTCGATGAGCAGTTCTTC. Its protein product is CSANGLAGGTFDEQFF.

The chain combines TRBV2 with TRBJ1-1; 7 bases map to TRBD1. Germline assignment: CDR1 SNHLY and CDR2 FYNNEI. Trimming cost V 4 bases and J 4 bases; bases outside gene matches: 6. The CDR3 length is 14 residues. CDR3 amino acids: CASSVTDRVTEAFF. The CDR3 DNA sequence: TGTGCCAGCAGTGTCACCGACAGGGTCACTGAAGCTTTCTTT.

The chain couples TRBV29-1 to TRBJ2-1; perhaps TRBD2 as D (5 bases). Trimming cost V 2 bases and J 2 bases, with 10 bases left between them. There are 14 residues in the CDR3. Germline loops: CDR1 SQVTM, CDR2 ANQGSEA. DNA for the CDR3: TGCAGCGTTGAACCCAGCGGCCCCTACAATGAGCAGTTCTTC. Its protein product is CSVEPSGPYNEQFF.

CDR3 bases: TGTGCCTGGAGTTCGGGGAGAAAAGAGACCCAGTACTTC. Its translation: CAWSSGRKETQYF. This rearrangement joins TRBV30 to TRBJ2-5; TRBD2 is a possible D gene (5 bases). The length of the CDR3 is 13 residues. Trimming removed 2 bases at V and 3 bases at J, with 10 bases between. Germline V lookup: CDR1 GTSNPN, CDR2 SVGIG (reference sequence).

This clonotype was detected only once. CDR3 coding DNA: TGCGCCAGCAGCTTTGCGAGTAACTACGAGCAGTACTTC. Translation gives CASSFASNYEQYF. V gene TRBV5-1 combines with J gene TRBJ2-7, with D hard to call. Germline-derived CDR1 and CDR2 are SGHRS and YFSETQ. This CDR3 is 13 amino acids long. Trimming removed 2 bases at V and 3 bases at J, with 9 bases between.

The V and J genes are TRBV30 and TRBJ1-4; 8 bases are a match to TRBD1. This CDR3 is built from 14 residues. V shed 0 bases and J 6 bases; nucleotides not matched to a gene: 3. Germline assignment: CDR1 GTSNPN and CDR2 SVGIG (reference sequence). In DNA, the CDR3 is TGTGCCTGGAGTGTCCCCAGGGGGCATGAAAAACTGTTTTTT. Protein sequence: CAWSVPRGHEKLFF. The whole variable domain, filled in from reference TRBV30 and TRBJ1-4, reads SQTIHQWPATLVQPVGSPLSLECTVEGTSNPNLYWYRQAAGRGLQLLFYSVGIGQISSEVPQNLSASRPQDRQFILSSKKLLLSDSGFYLCAWSVPRGHEKLFFGSGTQLSVL.

The CDR3 DNA follows: TGTGCCAGTAGTGCGAGACAGGGTGGTGTAGAGACCCAGTACTTC. It is translated as CASSARQGGVETQYF. The chain couples TRBV19 to TRBJ2-5; 7 nucleotides agree with TRBD1. V lost 5 bases and J lost 4; bases outside the gene matches: 10. In germline, CDR1 is LNHDA, CDR2 SQIVND (reference sequence). CDR3 length equals 15 residues.

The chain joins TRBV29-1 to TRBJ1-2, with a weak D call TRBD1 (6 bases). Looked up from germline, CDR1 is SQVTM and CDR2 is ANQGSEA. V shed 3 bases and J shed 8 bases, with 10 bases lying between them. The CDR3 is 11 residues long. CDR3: CSVERGGGYTF. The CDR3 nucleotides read TGCAGCGTTGAGAGGGGGGGCGGCTACACCTTC.

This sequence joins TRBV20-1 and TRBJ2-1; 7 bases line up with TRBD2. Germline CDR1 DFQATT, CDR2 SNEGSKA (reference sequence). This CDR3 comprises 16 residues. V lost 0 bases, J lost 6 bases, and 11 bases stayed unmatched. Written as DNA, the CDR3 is TGCAGTGCTAGAGACCGAAATCCTACTAGCGCCAATGAGCAGTTCTTC. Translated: CSARDRNPTSANEQFF.

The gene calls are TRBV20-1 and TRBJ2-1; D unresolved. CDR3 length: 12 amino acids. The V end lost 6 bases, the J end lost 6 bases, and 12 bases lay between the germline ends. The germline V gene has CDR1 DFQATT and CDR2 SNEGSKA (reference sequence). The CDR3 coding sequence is TGCAGTGCCTGGTGGCTCTCCAATGAGCAGTTCTTC. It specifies CSAWWLSNEQFF.

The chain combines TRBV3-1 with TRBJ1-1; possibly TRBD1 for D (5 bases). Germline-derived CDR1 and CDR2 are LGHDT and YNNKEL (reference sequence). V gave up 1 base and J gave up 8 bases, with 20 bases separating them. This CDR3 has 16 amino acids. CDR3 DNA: TGTGCCAGCAGCCAAGTCCCGCCAGGGTGGGGTAGAGAAGCTTTCTTT. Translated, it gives CASSQVPPGWGREAFF.

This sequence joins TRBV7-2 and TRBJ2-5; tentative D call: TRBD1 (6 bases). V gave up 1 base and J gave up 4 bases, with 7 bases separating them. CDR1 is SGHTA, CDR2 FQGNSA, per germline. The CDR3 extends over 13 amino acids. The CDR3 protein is CASSLVRGETQYF. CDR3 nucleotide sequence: TGTGCCAGCAGCTTAGTCAGGGGAGAGACCCAGTACTTC.

DNA for the CDR3: TGCAGTGCTAACTTACTAGTCTACGAGCAGTACTTC. Protein sequence: CSANLLVYEQYF. V gene TRBV20-1 combines with J gene TRBJ2-7, with D maybe TRBD2 (5 bases). Germline V gene data show CDR1 as DFQATT and CDR2 as SNEGSKA (reference sequence). Trimming removed 4 bases from V and 3 bases from J, with 10 bases in between. The CDR3 covers 12 residues.

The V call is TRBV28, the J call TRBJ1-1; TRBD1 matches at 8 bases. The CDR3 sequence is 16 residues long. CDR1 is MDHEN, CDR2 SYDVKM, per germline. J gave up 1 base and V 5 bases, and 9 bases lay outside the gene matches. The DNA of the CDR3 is TGTGCCAGCAGTGAGACAGGGGCCTTCCCGAACACTGAAGCTTTCTTT. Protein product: CASSETGAFPNTEAFF.

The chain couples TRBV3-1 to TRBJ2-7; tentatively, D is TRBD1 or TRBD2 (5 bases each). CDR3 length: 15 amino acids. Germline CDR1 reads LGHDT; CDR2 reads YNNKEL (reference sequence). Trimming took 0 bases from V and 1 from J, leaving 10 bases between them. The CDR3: CASSQERGVSYEQYF. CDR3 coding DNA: TGTGCCAGCAGCCAAGAAAGGGGAGTATCCTACGAGCAGTACTTC.

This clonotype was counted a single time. In DNA form, the CDR3 reads TGTGCCAGCCACATCGCGGGGAACTATGGCTACACCTTC. Translating gives CASHIAGNYGYTF. The rearrangement uses TRBV5-6 and TRBJ1-2, with D hard to call. V was cut by 7 bases and J by 2 bases, with 12 bases left in between. CDR1 is SGHDT, CDR2 YYEEEE, per germline. This CDR3 region has 13 residues.

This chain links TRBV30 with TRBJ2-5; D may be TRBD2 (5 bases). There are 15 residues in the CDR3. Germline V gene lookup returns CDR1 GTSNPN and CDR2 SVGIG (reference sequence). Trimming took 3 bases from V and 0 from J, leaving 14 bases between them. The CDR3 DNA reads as TGTGCCTGGAGCCTAAGGAGGCGGTACCAAGAGACCCAGTACTTC. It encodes CAWSLRRRYQETQYF.